Below are 9 T cell receptor beta chains sequenced from a single sample in a study of OX40 agonist ivuxolimab in advanced cancers. Profiling relied on immunoSEQ multiplex PCR, and the TCRdb table lists in-frame clones only, not all of them. The profile shows 82,000 or so clones, roughly 89% of them singletons. This specimen consisted of CD4+ or CD8+ T cells sorted from blood, obtained in a trial of the OX40 agonist ivuxolimab. These receptors originate from an adult with an advanced solid tumor such as melanoma, head and neck, liver or kidney cancer.

V and J are TRBV10-3 and TRBJ2-3, with D perhaps matching TRBD2 (5 bases). There are 13 residues in the CDR3. The V gene lost 4 bases and the J gene lost 4 bases, with 9 bases spanning the gap. CDR1 is ENHRY and CDR2 is SYGVKD in the germline V gene. CDR3 DNA sequence: TGTGCCATCAGTGGAGAGGGAGCAGATACGCAGTATTTT. Translating gives CAISGEGADTQYF.

The J gene is TRBJ1-3, the V gene TRBV6-1; D is unresolved. Trimming cost V 2 bases and J 0 bases, with 11 bases left between them. Germline V CDR1 and CDR2: MNHNS, SASEGT. The CDR3 consists of 16 residues. CDR3 DNA sequence: TGTGCCAGCAGTGAAACCGACCAGAGCTCTGGAAACACCATATATTTT. Encoded protein: CASSETDQSSGNTIYF.

The rearrangement uses TRBV29-1 and TRBJ2-5; 9 bases match TRBD1. The germline gives CDR1 SQVTM, CDR2 ANQGSEA. V dropped 5 bases and J dropped 2; count of bases not matched to a gene: 9. This CDR3 contains 15 residues. CDR3 DNA sequence: TGCAGCGTTAAAAGGACAGGGGCAAAACAAGAGACCCAGTACTTC. This codes for CSVKRTGAKQETQYF.

The rearrangement links TRBV29-1 to TRBJ1-1; D not resolved. CDR3 length: 13 residues. Germline CDR1 is SQVTM and CDR2 is ANQGSEA. Trimming took off 0 bases at V and 0 bases at J, with 5 bases between the two ends. CDR3 region: CSVEEVMNTEAFF. The CDR3 nucleotides are TGCAGCGTTGAAGAGGTAATGAACACTGAAGCTTTCTTT. The variable domain in full, completed from reference TRBV29-1 and TRBJ1-1, reads SAVISQKPSRDICQRGTSLTIQCQVDSQVTMMFWYRQQPGQSLTLIATANQGSEATYESGFVIDKFPISRPNLTFSTLTVSNMSPEDSSIYLCSVEEVMNTEAFFGQGTRLTVV.

The rearrangement uses TRBV9 and TRBJ2-3; 13 bases map to TRBD2. Trimming at V came to 4 bases and at J to 4 bases, leaving 6 bases not matched to a gene. Germline CDR1 reads SGDLS; CDR2 reads YYNGEE. CDR3 size: 16 residues. In DNA, the CDR3 is TGTGCCAGCAGCTCGCGGACTAGCGGGAGTGCAGATACGCAGTATTTT. Translation: CASSSRTSGSADTQYF.

The J gene is TRBJ2-7, the V gene TRBV5-1; possibly TRBD1 for D (6 bases). The CDR3 spans 15 residues. Looked up from germline, CDR1 is SGHRS and CDR2 is YFSETQ. V was cut by 0 bases and J by 0 bases, with 10 bases left in between. The DNA for the CDR3 is TGCGCCAGCAGCTTGGCAGGGGACGGCTCCTACGAGCAGTACTTC. Amino acids: CASSLAGDGSYEQYF.

This clone has a handful of counts. This chain connects TRBV4-1 to TRBJ1-1, with 7 bases aligning to TRBD1. The CDR3 totals 15 residues. The V segment lost 5 bases and the J segment 3 bases; nucleotides outside the gene matches: 9. Per germline, CDR1 MGHRA and CDR2 YSYEKL. DNA for the CDR3: TGCGCCAGCAGCACCCGACAGGGAACTCACACTGAAGCTTTCTTT. Translating gives CASSTRQGTHTEAFF.

The chain employs TRBV6-1 and TRBJ1-2; no definite D call. V was trimmed by 7 bases and J by 4 bases, leaving 10 bases between them. Germline V gives CDR1 MNHNS, CDR2 SASEGT. This CDR3 contains 12 residues. The CDR3, as DNA: TGTGCCAGCACGCCCCCCTTCTATGGCTACACCTTC. Amino acid sequence: CASTPPFYGYTF.

The chain recombines TRBV5-4 with TRBJ2-5; a weak D match, TRBD2 (6 bases). Trimming took 2 bases from V and 3 from J, leaving 8 bases between them. CDR1 and CDR2 from the germline V gene are SGHNT and YYREEE (reference sequence). This CDR3 is built from 13 residues. The CDR3 reads CASSLTGEETQYF. DNA of the CDR3: TGTGCCAGCAGCTTAACGGGAGAAGAGACCCAGTACTTC.